This T cell receptor beta chain is from a study of OX40 agonist ivuxolimab in advanced cancers. Using immunoSEQ multiplex PCR, the repertoire was profiled, and TCRdb retains in-frame clones only, with some absent. The data contain 77,000 or so clones, about 80% of them seen just once; the ten biggest clones take up 0.45% to 0.6%. Trimming stripped 0 bases from V and 7 bases from J, with 10 bases between. The CDR3 spans 15 residues. CDR1 and CDR2 (germline): SEHNR, FQNEAQ (reference sequence). This rearrangement joins TRBV7-9 to TRBJ1-6, with unresolved D. The TCR originated in an adult with an advanced solid tumor such as melanoma, head and neck, liver or kidney cancer. The sequenced sample was CD4+ or CD8+ T cells sorted from blood, obtained in a trial of the OX40 agonist ivuxolimab. CDR3 amino acids: CASSLAQVNNSPLHF. DNA of the CDR3: TGTGCCAGCAGCTTAGCGCAGGTTAACAATTCACCCCTCCACTTT.